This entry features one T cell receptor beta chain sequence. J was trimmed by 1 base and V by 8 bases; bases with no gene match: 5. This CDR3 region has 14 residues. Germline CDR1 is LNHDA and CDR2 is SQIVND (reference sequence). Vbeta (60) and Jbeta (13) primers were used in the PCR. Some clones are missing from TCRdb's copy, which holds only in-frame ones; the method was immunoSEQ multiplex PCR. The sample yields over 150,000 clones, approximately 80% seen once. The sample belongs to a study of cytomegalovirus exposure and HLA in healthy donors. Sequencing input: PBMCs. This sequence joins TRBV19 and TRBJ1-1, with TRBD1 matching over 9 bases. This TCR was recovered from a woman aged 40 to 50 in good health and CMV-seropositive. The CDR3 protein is CASRGTGSNTEAFF. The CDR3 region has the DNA TGTGCCAGTCGAGGGACAGGGTCGAACACTGAAGCTTTCTTT. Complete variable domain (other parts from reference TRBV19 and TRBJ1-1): DGGITQSPKYLFRKEGQNVTLSCEQNLNHDAMYWYRQDPGQGLRLIYYSQIVNDFQKGDIAEGYSVSREKKESFPLTVTSAQKNPTAFYLCASRGTGSNTEAFFGQGTRLTVV.